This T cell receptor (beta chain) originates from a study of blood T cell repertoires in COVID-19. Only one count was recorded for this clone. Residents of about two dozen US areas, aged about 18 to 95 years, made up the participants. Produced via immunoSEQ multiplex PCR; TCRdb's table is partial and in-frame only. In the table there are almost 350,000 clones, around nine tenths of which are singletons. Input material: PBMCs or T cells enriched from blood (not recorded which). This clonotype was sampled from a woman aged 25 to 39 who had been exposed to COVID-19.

The CDR3 protein is CASRTLAEASNEQFF. In DNA form, the CDR3 reads TGTGCCAGCAGGACACTAGCGGAAGCCTCCAATGAGCAGTTCTTC. J is TRBJ2-1 and V is TRBV6-5, with TRBD2 matching 8 bases. CDR1 MNHEY and CDR2 SVGAGI come from the germline V gene. CDR3 length: 15 amino acids. The ends lost 6 bases at V and 6 bases at J; junction bases unmatched: 10.